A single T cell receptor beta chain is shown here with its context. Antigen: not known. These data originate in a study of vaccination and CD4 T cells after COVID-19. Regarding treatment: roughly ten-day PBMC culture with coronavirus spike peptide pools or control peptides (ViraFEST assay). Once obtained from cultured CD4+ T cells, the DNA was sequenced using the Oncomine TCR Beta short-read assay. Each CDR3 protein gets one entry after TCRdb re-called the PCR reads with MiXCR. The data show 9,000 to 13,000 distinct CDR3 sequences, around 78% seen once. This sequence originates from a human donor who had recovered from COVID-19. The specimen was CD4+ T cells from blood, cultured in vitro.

The chain's CDR3 is CASSLRQNTEAFF. Written as DNA, the CDR3 is TGTGCCAGCAGTTTACGGCAGAACACTGAAGCTTTCTTT. The chain recombines TRBV28 with TRBJ1-1, with no clear D. Germline CDR1 reads MDHEN; CDR2 reads SYDVKM. Deletions cut 2 bases from V and 1 base from J, with 5 bases between. CDR3 size: 13 residues.